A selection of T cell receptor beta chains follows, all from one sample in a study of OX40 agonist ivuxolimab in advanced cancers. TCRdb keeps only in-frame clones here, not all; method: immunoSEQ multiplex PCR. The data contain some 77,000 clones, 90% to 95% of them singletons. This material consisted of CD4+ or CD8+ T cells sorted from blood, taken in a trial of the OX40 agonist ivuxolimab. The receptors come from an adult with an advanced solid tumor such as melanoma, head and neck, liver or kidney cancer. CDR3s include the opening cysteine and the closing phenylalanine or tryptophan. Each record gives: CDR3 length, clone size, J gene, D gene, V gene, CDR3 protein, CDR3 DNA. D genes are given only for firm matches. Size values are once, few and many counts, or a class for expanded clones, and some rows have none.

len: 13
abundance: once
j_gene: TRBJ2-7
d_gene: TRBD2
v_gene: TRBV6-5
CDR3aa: CASKSAGYYEQYF
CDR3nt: TGTGCCAGCAAATCAGCGGGATACTACGAGCAGTACTTC

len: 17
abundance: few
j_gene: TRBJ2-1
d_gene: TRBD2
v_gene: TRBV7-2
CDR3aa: CASSRRTGTSDYNEQFF
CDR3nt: TGTGCCAGCAGCCGCCGAACCGGGACTAGCGACTACAATGAGCAGTTCTTC

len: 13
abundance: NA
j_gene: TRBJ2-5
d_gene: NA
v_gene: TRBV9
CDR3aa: CASSQGTEDTQYF
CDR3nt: TGTGCCAGCAGCCAGGGGACCGAAGATACCCAGTACTTC

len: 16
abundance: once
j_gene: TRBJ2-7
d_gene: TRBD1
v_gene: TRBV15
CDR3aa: CATSSGLGQGQDEQYF
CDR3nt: TGTGCCACCAGCAGCGGCCTGGGACAGGGTCAGGACGAGCAGTACTTC

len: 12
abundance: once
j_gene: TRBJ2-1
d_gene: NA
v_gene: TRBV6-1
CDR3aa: CASSGPLNEQFF
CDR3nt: TGTGCCAGCAGCGGACCGCTCAATGAGCAGTTCTTC

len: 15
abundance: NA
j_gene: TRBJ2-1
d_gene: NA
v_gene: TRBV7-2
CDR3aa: CASSAWGPAYNEQFF
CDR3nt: TGTGCCAGCAGCGCATGGGGACCCGCGTACAATGAGCAGTTCTTC

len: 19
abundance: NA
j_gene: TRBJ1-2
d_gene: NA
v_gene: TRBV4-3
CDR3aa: CASSQDYGGTGRSNYGYTF
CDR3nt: TGCGCCAGCAGCCAAGATTACGGCGGGACCGGACGGTCTAACTATGGCTACACCTTC

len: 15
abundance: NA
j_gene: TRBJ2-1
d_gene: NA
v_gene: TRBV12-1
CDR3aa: CASSEGLVGYNEQFF
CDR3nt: TGTGCCAGCAGCGAGGGACTAGTAGGGTACAATGAGCAGTTCTTC

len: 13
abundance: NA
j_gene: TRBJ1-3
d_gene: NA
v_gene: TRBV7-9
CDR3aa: CASSSGPRNTIYF
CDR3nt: TGTGCCAGCAGCTCGGGACCAAGAAACACCATATATTTT

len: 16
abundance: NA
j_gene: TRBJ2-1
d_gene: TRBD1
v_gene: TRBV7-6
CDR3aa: CASRRTGGGPYNEQFF
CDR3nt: TGTGCCAGCAGACGGACAGGGGGCGGTCCCTACAATGAGCAGTTCTTC

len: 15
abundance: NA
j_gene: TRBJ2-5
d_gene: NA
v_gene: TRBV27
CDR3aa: CASSLGSVLRETQYF
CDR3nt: TGTGCCAGCAGTCTAGGGTCAGTTTTGAGAGAGACCCAGTACTTC

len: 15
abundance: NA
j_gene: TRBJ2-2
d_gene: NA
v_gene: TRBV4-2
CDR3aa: CASSSGDTNTGELFF
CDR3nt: TGTGCCAGCAGTTCCGGGGACACCAACACCGGGGAGCTGTTTTTT

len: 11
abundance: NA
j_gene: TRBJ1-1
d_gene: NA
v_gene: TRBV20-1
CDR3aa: CSARVWTEAFF
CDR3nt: TGCAGTGCTAGGGTCTGGACTGAAGCTTTCTTT

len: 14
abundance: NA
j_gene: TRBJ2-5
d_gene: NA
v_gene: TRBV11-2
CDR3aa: CASSLGRIQETQYF
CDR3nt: TGTGCCAGCAGCTTAGGCCGTATCCAAGAGACCCAGTACTTC

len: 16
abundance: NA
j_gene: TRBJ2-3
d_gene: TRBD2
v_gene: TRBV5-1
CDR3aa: CASSLGTSVSTDTQYF
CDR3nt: TGCGCCAGCAGCTTGGGGACTAGCGTCAGCACAGATACGCAGTATTTT

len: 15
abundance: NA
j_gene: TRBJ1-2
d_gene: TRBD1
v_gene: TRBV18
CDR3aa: CASSPLGQGALGYTF
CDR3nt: TGTGCCAGCTCACCCCTCGGACAGGGGGCATTAGGCTACACCTTC

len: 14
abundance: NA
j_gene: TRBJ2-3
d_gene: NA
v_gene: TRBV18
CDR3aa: CASSSRADTDTQYF
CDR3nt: TGTGCCAGCTCATCTCGGGCCGACACAGATACGCAGTATTTT

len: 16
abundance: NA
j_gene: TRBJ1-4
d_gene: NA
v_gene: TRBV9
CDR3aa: CASSPRQPSTNEKLFF
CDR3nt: TGTGCCAGCAGCCCGCGACAGCCCAGCACTAATGAAAAACTGTTTTTT

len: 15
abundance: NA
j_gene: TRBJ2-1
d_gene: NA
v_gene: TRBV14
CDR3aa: CASTKSRSTYNEQFF
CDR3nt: TGTGCCAGCACCAAAAGCCGGTCTACCTACAATGAGCAGTTCTTC

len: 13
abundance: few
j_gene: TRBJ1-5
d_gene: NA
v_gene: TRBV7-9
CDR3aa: CASSPLGDQPQHF
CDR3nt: TGTGCCAGCAGCCCCCTCGGCGATCAGCCCCAGCATTTT

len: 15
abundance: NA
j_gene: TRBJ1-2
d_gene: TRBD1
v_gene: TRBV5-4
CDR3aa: CASSLTGGPLNGYTF
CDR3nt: TGTGCCAGCAGCTTGACAGGGGGACCCCTAAATGGCTACACCTTC

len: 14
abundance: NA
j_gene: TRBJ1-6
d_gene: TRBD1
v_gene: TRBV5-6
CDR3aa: CASSQDRGSSPLHF
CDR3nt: TGTGCCAGCAGCCAGGACAGGGGTTCGTCACCCCTCCACTTT